The subject of this entry is one TCR beta chain. Negative isolation yielded CD4+ and CD8+ T cells, and FACS enriched TEMRA cells. This sample was taken from a study of CD8 T cells in Susac syndrome. Random hexamers served to reverse transcribe about 0.5 to 1 ug RNA. The method of amplification for TCR beta CDR3 was immunoSEQ multiplex PCR, covering 54 Vbeta and 13 Jbeta. From the immunoSEQ multiplex PCR reads, TCRdb called clonotypes with MiXCR, one entry per CDR3 protein. The profile shows some 200,000 distinct CDR3 sequences, 90% to 96% of them singletons. Trimming cost V 0 bases and J 4 bases, with 7 bases left between them. CDR3 length: 14 amino acids. The germline CDR1 and CDR2 sequences are SEHNR and FQNEAQ (reference sequence).

Material for sequencing was CD4+ T cells from PBMCs. The V and J genes are TRBV7-9 and TRBJ1-5; D possibly corresponds to TRBD1 (5 bases). This TCR was sampled from a human donor with Susac syndrome. CDR3 sequence: CASSLAGENQPQHF. The CDR3 DNA reads as TGTGCCAGCAGCTTAGCAGGGGAGAATCAGCCCCAGCATTTT.